This is a list of T cell receptor beta chains from one sample in a study of blood T cell repertoires in COVID-19. Repertoires were generated with immunoSEQ multiplex PCR, while TCRdb's copy carries only in-frame clones and drops some. Of about 330,000 clones in the sample, roughly 90% were seen once. Input material: peripheral blood. These receptors all come from a man between 25 and 39 years old with COVID-19, enrolled during active disease. Both conserved end residues are part of each CDR3. D genes are given only for firm matches. Only some rows state a clone size, as once, few, many or a class for expanded clones.

DNA: TGTGCCAGCAGCTATCGACAGGGGCGAAACACCGGGGAGCTGTTTTTT
CDR3: CASSYRQGRNTGELFF
D: TRBD1
V: TRBV5-6
J: TRBJ2-2
size: few

DNA: TGTGCCAGCAGTTCGACATCGGGGGAAAGGAACACCATATATTTT
CDR3: CASSSTSGERNTIYF
D: -
V: TRBV28
J: TRBJ1-3
size: -

DNA: TGTGCCAGCAGTCTAGGGAGCGGAGGAAACACCATATATTTT
CDR3: CASSLGSGGNTIYF
D: -
V: TRBV2
J: TRBJ1-3
size: -

DNA: TGTGCCATCAGTGAGGATAACAGGATGAATGAGCAGTTCTTC
CDR3: CAISEDNRMNEQFF
D: -
V: TRBV10-3
J: TRBJ2-1
size: -

DNA: TGTGCCAGCAGCTTTGGAGACAGGGAACACGAGCAGTACTTC
CDR3: CASSFGDREHEQYF
D: TRBD1
V: TRBV7-2
J: TRBJ2-7
size: -

DNA: TGCGCCAGCAGCTTTTCCCCGGGACTAGTAGGGTACAATGAGCAGTTCTTC
CDR3: CASSFSPGLVGYNEQFF
D: TRBD2
V: TRBV5-1
J: TRBJ2-1
size: -

DNA: TGTGCCAGCAGTCCCGGGACAGGGCGGACCGGGGAGCTGTTTTTT
CDR3: CASSPGTGRTGELFF
D: TRBD1
V: TRBV28
J: TRBJ2-2
size: -

DNA: TGTGCCAGCAGTGTGACAGCAACTTCCTACGAGCAGTACTTC
CDR3: CASSVTATSYEQYF
D: -
V: TRBV27
J: TRBJ2-7
size: -

DNA: TGTGCCAGTGGCACAGCGGGGGAACCACACCGGGAGCTGTTTTTT
CDR3: CASGTAGEPHRELFF
D: TRBD2
V: TRBV19
J: TRBJ2-2
size: -

DNA: TGTGCCAGCACCGAACCAGGGAGGAGGAAGAAAAACATTCAGTACTTC
CDR3: CASTEPGRRKKNIQYF
D: -
V: TRBV5-6
J: TRBJ2-4
size: -

DNA: TGTGCCAGCAGTTCAGGGATGACTCAGCCCCAGCATTTT
CDR3: CASSSGMTQPQHF
D: -
V: TRBV12-3/TRBV12-4
J: TRBJ1-5
size: -

DNA: TGTGCCACACAGGGTTCCGTAACCTCAGATACGCAGTATTTT
CDR3: CATQGSVTSDTQYF
D: -
V: TRBV24-1
J: TRBJ2-3
size: -

DNA: TGTGCCTGGAGGGAGCCCCCCGTATATGGCTACACCTTC
CDR3: CAWREPPVYGYTF
D: -
V: TRBV30
J: TRBJ1-2
size: once

DNA: TGTGCCAGCAGTTCCTCGCCCGGGACAGTTGTAGGAGAGACCCAGTACTTC
CDR3: CASSSSPGTVVGETQYF
D: TRBD1
V: TRBV28
J: TRBJ2-5
size: -

DNA: TGTGCCAGTAGGGTGGGCCCAGGGGGCGGCAATCAGCCCCAGCATTTT
CDR3: CASRVGPGGGNQPQHF
D: TRBD1
V: TRBV19
J: TRBJ1-5
size: -

DNA: TGTGCCAGCAGCGATGATACAGGGGCTTACACTGAAGCTTTCTTT
CDR3: CASSDDTGAYTEAFF
D: TRBD1
V: TRBV9
J: TRBJ1-1
size: -

DNA: TGTGCCAGCTCACCACCGCCAGGGGATGTCGAGCAGTACTTC
CDR3: CASSPPPGDVEQYF
D: -
V: TRBV18
J: TRBJ2-7
size: many

DNA: TGTGCCAGCAGTGAAGGGGAGCGGTACGAGCAGTACTTC
CDR3: CASSEGERYEQYF
D: -
V: TRBV2
J: TRBJ2-7
size: -

DNA: TGTGCCAGCAGCTACTATACTACCTCTGGAAACACCATATATTTT
CDR3: CASSYYTTSGNTIYF
D: -
V: TRBV7-2
J: TRBJ1-3
size: -

DNA: TGTGCCACCAGTGATTGGGAGGAAGTAAGCTCCTACGAGCAGTACTTC
CDR3: CATSDWEEVSSYEQYF
D: -
V: TRBV24-1
J: TRBJ2-7
size: -

DNA: TGTGCCAGCAGCTTAAGGGCGGGTGTCGCCAACAATGAGCAGTTCTTC
CDR3: CASSLRAGVANNEQFF
D: -
V: TRBV7-9
J: TRBJ2-1
size: -

DNA: TGTGCCAGCAGCCCCGGGACAGTAGCTAACTATGGCTACACCTTC
CDR3: CASSPGTVANYGYTF
D: TRBD1
V: TRBV7-3
J: TRBJ1-2
size: -

DNA: TGTGCCAGCAGCCAAGATACGGGGGTCTCTGGAAACACCATATATTTT
CDR3: CASSQDTGVSGNTIYF
D: -
V: TRBV3-1/TRBV3-2
J: TRBJ1-3
size: -

DNA: TGTGCCAGCAGCTTCAGCAGGGGTGACATAGCTTTCTTT
CDR3: CASSFSRGDIAFF
D: -
V: TRBV11-3
J: TRBJ1-1
size: -

DNA: TGTGCCAGCAGCGTAGGAGCTAGCGTTTCCTACGAGCAGTACTTC
CDR3: CASSVGASVSYEQYF
D: -
V: TRBV9
J: TRBJ2-7
size: once

DNA: TGTGCCAGAAGCCTGGGACTAGCGGGGATAGGACGGTTCTTC
CDR3: CARSLGLAGIGRFF
D: TRBD2
V: TRBV5-3
J: TRBJ2-1
size: -

DNA: TGCGCCAGCAGCCACTCGCAGGTGAACACTGAAGCTTTCTTT
CDR3: CASSHSQVNTEAFF
D: -
V: TRBV4-1
J: TRBJ1-1
size: -

DNA: TGTGCCAGCAGTGGGACAGGGAGGCCCTCACAGTACTTC
CDR3: CASSGTGRPSQYF
D: TRBD1
V: TRBV2
J: TRBJ2-7
size: -

DNA: TGTGCCAGCAGCCCCCCCGGGACTAGCGCGCGACGCACAGATACGCAGTATTTT
CDR3: CASSPPGTSARRTDTQYF
D: TRBD2
V: TRBV7-2
J: TRBJ2-3
size: -

DNA: TGTGCCACCAGTGATAGGACAGGCACGTCCTACAATGAGCAGTTCTTC
CDR3: CATSDRTGTSYNEQFF
D: TRBD1
V: TRBV24-1
J: TRBJ2-1
size: -

DNA: TGTGCTAGTGGTTTGGCCGGGACAGGGGGAACCTACGAGCAGTACTTC
CDR3: CASGLAGTGGTYEQYF
D: TRBD1
V: TRBV12-5
J: TRBJ2-7
size: -

DNA: TGTGCCAGCAGTGAATATTCCCTCTCTGGAAACACCATATATTTT
CDR3: CASSEYSLSGNTIYF
D: -
V: TRBV25-1
J: TRBJ1-3
size: -

DNA: TGTGCCAGCAAGAGGGATTCGGTCAATCAGCCCCAGCATTTT
CDR3: CASKRDSVNQPQHF
D: -
V: TRBV2
J: TRBJ1-5
size: few

DNA: TGTGCCAGCAGCCTTGCGGGAACCTACGAGCAGTACTTC
CDR3: CASSLAGTYEQYF
D: -
V: TRBV7-9
J: TRBJ2-7
size: -

DNA: TGCAGTGCTAGTCGCCGGGAAGAGACCCAGTACTTC
CDR3: CSASRREETQYF
D: -
V: TRBV20-1
J: TRBJ2-5
size: once

DNA: TGTGCCAGCAGTCCCGGACAGGGGAATGGCTACACCTTC
CDR3: CASSPGQGNGYTF
D: TRBD1
V: TRBV6-5
J: TRBJ1-2
size: -

DNA: TGCGCCAGCAGCTTGGCTGGGGGGACCTTTAACAAGGGGAATTCACCCCTCCACTTT
CDR3: CASSLAGGTFNKGNSPLHF
D: -
V: TRBV5-1
J: TRBJ1-6
size: -

DNA: TGTGCCAGCAGTCCCGAGTTACGAGAGTACAGGGAACCACTACGTGGCTACACCTTC
CDR3: CASSPELREYREPLRGYTF
D: -
V: TRBV6-2/TRBV6-3
J: TRBJ1-2
size: -

DNA: TGCGCCAGCCTACAGGGAATTAGTTACAGGGGCGGGGAGACCCAGTACTTC
CDR3: CASLQGISYRGGETQYF
D: TRBD1
V: TRBV4-3
J: TRBJ2-5
size: -

DNA: TGCGCCAGCAGCGGTGGAAGCGCGAACACCGGGGAGCTGTTTTTT
CDR3: CASSGGSANTGELFF
D: -
V: TRBV5-1
J: TRBJ2-2
size: once